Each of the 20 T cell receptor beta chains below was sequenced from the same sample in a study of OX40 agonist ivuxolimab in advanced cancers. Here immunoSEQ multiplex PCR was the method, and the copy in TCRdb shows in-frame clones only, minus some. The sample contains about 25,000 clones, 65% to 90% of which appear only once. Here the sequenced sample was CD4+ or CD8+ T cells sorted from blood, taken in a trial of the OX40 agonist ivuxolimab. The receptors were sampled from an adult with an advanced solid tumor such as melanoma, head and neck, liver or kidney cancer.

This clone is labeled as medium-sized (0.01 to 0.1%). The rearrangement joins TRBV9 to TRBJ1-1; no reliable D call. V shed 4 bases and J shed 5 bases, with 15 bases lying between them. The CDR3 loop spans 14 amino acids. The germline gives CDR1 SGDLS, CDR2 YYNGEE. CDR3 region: CASSPGSTWTEAFF. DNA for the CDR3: TGTGCCAGCAGCCCGGGCTCCACCTGGACTGAAGCTTTCTTT.

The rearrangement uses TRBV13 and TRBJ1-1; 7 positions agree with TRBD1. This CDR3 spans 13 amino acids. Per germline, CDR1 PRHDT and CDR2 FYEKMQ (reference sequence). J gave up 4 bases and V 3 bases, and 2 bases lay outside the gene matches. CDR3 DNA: TGTGCCAGCAGCTTGACAGGGTTCACTGAAGCTTTCTTT. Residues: CASSLTGFTEAFF.

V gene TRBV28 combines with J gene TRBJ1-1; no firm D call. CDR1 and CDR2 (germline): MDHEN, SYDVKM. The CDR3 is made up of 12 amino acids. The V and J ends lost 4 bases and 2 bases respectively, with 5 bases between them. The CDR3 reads CASSYLNTEAFF. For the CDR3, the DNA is TGTGCCAGCAGTTACCTAAACACTGAAGCTTTCTTT. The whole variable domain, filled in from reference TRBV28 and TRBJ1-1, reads DVKVTQSSRYLVKRTGEKVFLECVQDMDHENMFWYRQDPGLGLRLIYFSYDVKMKEKGDIPEGYSVSREKKERFSLILESASTNQTSMYLCASSYLNTEAFFGQGTRLTVV.

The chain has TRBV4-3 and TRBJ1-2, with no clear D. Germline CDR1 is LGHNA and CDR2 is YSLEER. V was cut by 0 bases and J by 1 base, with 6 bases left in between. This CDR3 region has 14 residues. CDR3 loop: CASSQDGINYGYTF. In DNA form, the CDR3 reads TGCGCCAGCAGCCAAGATGGCATTAACTATGGCTACACCTTC.

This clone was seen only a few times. The CDR3 DNA is TGTGCCAGCAGGTCGAGGAACCCGGGTGGCTACACCTTC. Its protein is CASRSRNPGGYTF. The chain couples TRBV7-9 to TRBJ1-2; no firm D call. The CDR3 is 13 residues long. V shed 6 bases and J shed 7 bases, with 15 bases lying between them. The germline gives CDR1 SEHNR, CDR2 FQNEAQ (reference sequence).

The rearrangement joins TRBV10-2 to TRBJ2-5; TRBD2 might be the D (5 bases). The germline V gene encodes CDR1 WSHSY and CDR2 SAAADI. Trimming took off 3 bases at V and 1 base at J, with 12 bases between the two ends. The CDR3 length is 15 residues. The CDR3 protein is CASSEGGSLQETQYF. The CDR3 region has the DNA TGCGCCAGCAGTGAAGGAGGCTCGCTCCAAGAGACCCAGTACTTC.

CDR3 in DNA: TGTGCCAGCAGCAAAGCGGGGCCTAGCAGCTACAATGAGCAGTTCTTC. Translated: CASSKAGPSSYNEQFF. The V call is TRBV21-1, the J call TRBJ2-1. TRBV21-1 is labeled a pseudogene. The CDR3 has 16 residues.

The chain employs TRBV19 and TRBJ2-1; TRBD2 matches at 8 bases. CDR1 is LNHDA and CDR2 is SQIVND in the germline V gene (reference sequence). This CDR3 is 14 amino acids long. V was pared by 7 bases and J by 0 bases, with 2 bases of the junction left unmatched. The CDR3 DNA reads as TGTGCCAGTATCAGCGGGGGCTCCTACAATGAGCAGTTCTTC. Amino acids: CASISGGSYNEQFF.

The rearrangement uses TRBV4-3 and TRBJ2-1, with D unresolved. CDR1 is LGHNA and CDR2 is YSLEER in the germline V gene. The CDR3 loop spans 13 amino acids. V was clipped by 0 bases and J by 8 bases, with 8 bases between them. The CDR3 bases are TGCGCCAGCAGCCAAGAGGTATGGGATGAGCAGTTCTTC. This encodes CASSQEVWDEQFF.

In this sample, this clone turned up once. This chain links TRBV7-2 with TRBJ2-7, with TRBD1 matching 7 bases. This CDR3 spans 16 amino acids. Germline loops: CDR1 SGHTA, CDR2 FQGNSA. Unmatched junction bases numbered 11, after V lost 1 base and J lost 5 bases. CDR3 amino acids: CASSLGFGTAYNEQYF. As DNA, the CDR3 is TGTGCCAGCAGCTTAGGTTTCGGGACAGCATACAACGAGCAGTACTTC. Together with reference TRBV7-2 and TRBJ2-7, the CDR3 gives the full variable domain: GAGVSQSPSNKVTEKGKDVELRCDPISGHTALYWYRQSLGQGLEFLIYFQGNSAPDKSGLPSDRFSAERTGGSVSTLTIQRTQQEDSAVYLCASSLGFGTAYNEQYFGPGTRLTVT.

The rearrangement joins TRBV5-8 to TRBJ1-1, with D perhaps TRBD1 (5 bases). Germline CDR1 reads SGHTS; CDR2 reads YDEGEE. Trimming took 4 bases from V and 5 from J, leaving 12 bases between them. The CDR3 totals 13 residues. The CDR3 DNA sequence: TGTGCCAGCAGCCGCCCCGGGGGGACTGAAGCTTTCTTT. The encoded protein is CASSRPGGTEAFF.

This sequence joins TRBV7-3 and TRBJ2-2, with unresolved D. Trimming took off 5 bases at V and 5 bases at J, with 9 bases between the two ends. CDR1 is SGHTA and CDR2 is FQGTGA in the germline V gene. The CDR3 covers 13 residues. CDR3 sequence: CASSPMRTGELFF. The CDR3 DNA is TGTGCCAGCAGCCCGATGAGGACCGGGGAGCTGTTTTTT.

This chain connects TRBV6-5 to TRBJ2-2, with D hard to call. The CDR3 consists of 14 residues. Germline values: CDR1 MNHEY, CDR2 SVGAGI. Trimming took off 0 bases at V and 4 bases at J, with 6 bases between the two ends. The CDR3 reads CASSYSRLTGELFF. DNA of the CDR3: TGTGCCAGCAGTTACTCCCGTCTCACCGGGGAGCTGTTTTTT.

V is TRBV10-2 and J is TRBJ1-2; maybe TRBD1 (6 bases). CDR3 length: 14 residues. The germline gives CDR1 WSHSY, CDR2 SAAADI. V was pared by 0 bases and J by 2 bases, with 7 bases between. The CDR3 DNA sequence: TGCGCCAGCAGTGAGTCTACAGGGAACTATGGCTACACCTTC. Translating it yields CASSESTGNYGYTF.

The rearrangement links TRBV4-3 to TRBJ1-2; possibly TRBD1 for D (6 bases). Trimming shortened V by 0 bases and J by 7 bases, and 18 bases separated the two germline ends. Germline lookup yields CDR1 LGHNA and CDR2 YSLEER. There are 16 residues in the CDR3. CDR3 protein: CASSQDPAGAASGYTF. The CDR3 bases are TGCGCCAGCAGCCAAGATCCGGCAGGGGCCGCATCTGGCTACACCTTC.

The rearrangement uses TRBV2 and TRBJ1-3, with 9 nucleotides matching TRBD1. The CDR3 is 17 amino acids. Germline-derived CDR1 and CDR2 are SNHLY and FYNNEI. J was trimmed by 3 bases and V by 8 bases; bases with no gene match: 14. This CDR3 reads CASRLATDRGFGNTIYF. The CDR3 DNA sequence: TGTGCCAGCCGACTCGCAACGGACAGGGGTTTTGGAAACACCATATATTTT.

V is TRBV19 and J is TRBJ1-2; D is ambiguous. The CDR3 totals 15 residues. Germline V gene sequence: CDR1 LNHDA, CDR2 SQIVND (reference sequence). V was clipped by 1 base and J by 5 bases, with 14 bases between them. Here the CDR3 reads CASSIAPHPRYGYTF. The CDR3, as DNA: TGTGCCAGTAGTATAGCCCCCCATCCTCGGTATGGCTACACCTTC.

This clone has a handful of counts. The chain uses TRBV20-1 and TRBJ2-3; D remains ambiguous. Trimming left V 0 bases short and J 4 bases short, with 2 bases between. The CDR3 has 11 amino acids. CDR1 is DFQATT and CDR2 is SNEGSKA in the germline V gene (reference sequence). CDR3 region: CSARESDTQYF. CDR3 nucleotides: TGCAGTGCTAGAGAATCAGATACGCAGTATTTT.

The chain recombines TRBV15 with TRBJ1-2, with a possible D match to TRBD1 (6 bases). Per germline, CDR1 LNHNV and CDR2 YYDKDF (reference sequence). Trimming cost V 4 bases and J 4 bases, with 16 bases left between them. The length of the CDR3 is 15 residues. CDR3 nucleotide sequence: TGTGCCACCAGCATGCCCGGACAGCCTCTCTATGGCTACACCTTC. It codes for CATSMPGQPLYGYTF. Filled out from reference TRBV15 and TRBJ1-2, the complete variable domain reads DAMVIQNPRYQVTQFGKPVTLSCSQTLNHNVMYWYQQKSSQAPKLLFHYYDKDFNNEADTPDNFQSRRPNTSFCFLDIRSPGLGDTAMYLCATSMPGQPLYGYTFGSGTRLTVV.

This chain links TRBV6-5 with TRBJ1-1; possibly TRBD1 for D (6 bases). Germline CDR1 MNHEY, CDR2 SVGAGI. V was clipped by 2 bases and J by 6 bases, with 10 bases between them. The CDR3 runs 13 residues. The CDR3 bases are TGTGCCAGCAGTTACCGGGGGCCCGCTGAAGCTTTCTTT. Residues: CASSYRGPAEAFF.